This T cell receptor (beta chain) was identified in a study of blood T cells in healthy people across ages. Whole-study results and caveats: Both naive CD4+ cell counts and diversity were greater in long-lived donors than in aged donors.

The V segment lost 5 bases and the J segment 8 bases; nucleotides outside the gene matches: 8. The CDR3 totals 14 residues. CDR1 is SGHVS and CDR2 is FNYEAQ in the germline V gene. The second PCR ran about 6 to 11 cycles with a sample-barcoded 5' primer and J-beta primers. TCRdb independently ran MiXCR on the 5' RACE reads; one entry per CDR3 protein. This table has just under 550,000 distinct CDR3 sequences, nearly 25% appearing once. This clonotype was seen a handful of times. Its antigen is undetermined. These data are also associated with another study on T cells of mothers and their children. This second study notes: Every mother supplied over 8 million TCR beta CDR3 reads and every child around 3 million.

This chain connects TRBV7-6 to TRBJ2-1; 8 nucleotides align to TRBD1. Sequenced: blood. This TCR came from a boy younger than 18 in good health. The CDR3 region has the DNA TGTGCCAGCAGCACCGGGACAGGTTTGGATGAGCAGTTCTTC. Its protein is CASSTGTGLDEQFF.